What follows is one T cell receptor beta chain and its context. Its antigen is currently unknown. This specimen comes from a study of beta chain features in type 1 diabetes. Sequencing targeted expressed TCRB transcripts, as all isolated RNA had been reverse transcribed. Produced via immunoSEQ multiplex PCR; TCRdb's table is partial and in-frame only. This sample yields more than 250,000 clones, of which 13% to 15% are seen a single time; 0.017% belongs to the top ten. Study-wide points: All four CD4+ subsets from Type 1 diabetes patients carried moderately but significantly shorter TCRB CDR3s.

Per germline, CDR1 SGHAT and CDR2 FQDESV (reference sequence). The CDR3 runs to 13 residues. The trim removed 3 bases at V and 5 bases at J, leaving 0 bases unmatched. The sample comprised naive CD4+ T cells from blood. This sequence joins TRBV11-1 and TRBJ2-1; 8 positions match TRBD2. The source of this sequence is a man under 40 with type 1 diabetes. CDR3 loop: CASSLGLDNEQFF. For the CDR3, the DNA is TGTGCCAGCAGCTTGGGACTAGACAATGAGCAGTTCTTC.